Below, 22 T cell receptor beta chains from the same sample are listed, as sequenced in a study of CD8 T cells in Susac syndrome. Random hexamers were used to reverse transcribe the RNA input (about 0.5 to 1 ug). From the immunoSEQ multiplex PCR reads, TCRdb called clonotypes with MiXCR, one entry per CDR3 protein. The sample holds more than 150,000 distinct CDR3 sequences; over 90% are singletons and the top ten take about 0.17%. Source material: CD8+ T cells from PBMCs. The origin of the receptors is a human donor with Susac syndrome.

The chain couples TRBV19 to TRBJ1-2; 8 nucleotides line up with TRBD1. The V gene end was trimmed by 4 bases and the J gene end by 6 bases; junction bases not matched to a gene: 7. The CDR3 sequence is 14 residues long. Germline CDR1 reads LNHDA; CDR2 reads SQIVND (reference sequence). CDR3 loop: CASSTRTGRDGYTF. The CDR3 region has the DNA TGTGCCAGTAGTACCCGGACAGGGAGGGATGGCTACACCTTC.

The chain carries TRBV20-1 and TRBJ2-3; D not resolved. The CDR3 has 13 residues. V was pared by 6 bases and J by 2 bases, with 12 bases between. Germline lookup yields CDR1 DFQATT and CDR2 SNEGSKA (reference sequence). The CDR3 DNA follows: TGCAGTGCGCGGAAAGGGTCCACAGATACGCAGTATTTT. Translated, it gives CSARKGSTDTQYF.

The rearrangement joins TRBV30 to TRBJ2-6; weak D call: TRBD1 (5 bases). This CDR3 is 15 amino acids long. Trimming cost V 0 bases and J 6 bases, with 12 bases left between them. Germline CDR1 is GTSNPN and CDR2 is SVGIG (reference sequence). CDR3 in amino acids: CAWSVGVGPANVLTF. In nucleotides, the CDR3 is TGTGCCTGGAGTGTAGGAGTGGGGCCGGCCAACGTCCTGACTTTC. Drawing the rest from reference TRBV30 and TRBJ2-6, the complete variable domain is SQTIHQWPATLVQPVGSPLSLECTVEGTSNPNLYWYRQAAGRGLQLLFYSVGIGQISSEVPQNLSASRPQDRQFILSSKKLLLSDSGFYLCAWSVGVGPANVLTFGAGSRLTVL.

The chain combines TRBV27 with TRBJ2-1; 12 positions agree with TRBD2. This CDR3 has 18 amino acids. The germline V gene encodes CDR1 MNHEY and CDR2 SMNVEV (reference sequence). Losses at the gene ends were 0 bases for V and 0 bases for J; bases not matched to a gene: 3. CDR3 protein: CASSLSGGLAGSYNEQFF. The CDR3 nucleotides are TGTGCCAGCAGTTTATCGGGGGGACTAGCGGGCTCCTACAATGAGCAGTTCTTC.

The genes are TRBV5-1 and TRBJ1-5, with D perhaps TRBD1 (6 bases). This CDR3 spans 15 amino acids. The V gene's germline CDR1 is SGHRS and CDR2 YFSETQ. The germline V and J ends were trimmed by 2 bases and 1 base, with 10 bases remaining between them. CDR3 bases: TGCGCCAGCAGCTTCCACAGGGAAAGCAATCAGCCCCAGCATTTT. It translates to CASSFHRESNQPQHF.

The rearrangement joins TRBV20-1 to TRBJ1-1, with TRBD1 matching over 7 bases. CDR1 and CDR2 (germline): DFQATT, SNEGSKA (reference sequence). This CDR3 has 14 residues. J gave up 4 bases and V 0 bases, and 5 bases lay outside the gene matches. The CDR3 DNA reads as TGCAGTGCTAGAGACGGGCAGGGGGGCACTGAAGCTTTCTTT. Translated: CSARDGQGGTEAFF.

J is TRBJ2-1 and V is TRBV15; 11 bases map to TRBD1. CDR3 length: 17 residues. The J segment lost 4 bases and the V segment lost 0 bases, leaving 5 bases of the junction unmatched. Germline lookup yields CDR1 LNHNV and CDR2 YYDKDF (reference sequence). The CDR3: CATSRDVGTGGYNEQFF. CDR3 bases: TGTGCCACCAGCAGAGATGTTGGGACAGGGGGGTACAATGAGCAGTTCTTC.

The chain couples TRBV6-1 to TRBJ2-2; 7 nucleotides align to TRBD2. This CDR3 comprises 17 residues. Germline CDR1 and CDR2: MNHNS and SASEGT. V lost 6 bases to trimming and J lost 0 bases; unmatched junction nucleotides: 10. CDR3: CASRPSIAGANTGELFF. The CDR3 bases are TGTGCCAGCAGACCTTCTATAGCGGGCGCGAACACCGGGGAGCTGTTTTTT.

This rearrangement joins TRBV19 to TRBJ1-1; D is unresolved. The CDR3 length is 12 residues. With 10 bases removed from V and 1 base from J, the gap between germline ends came to 10 bases. CDR1 is LNHDA, CDR2 SQIVND, per germline (reference sequence). As DNA, the CDR3 is TGTGCCACCAATCGACAGAACACTGAAGCTTTCTTT. This codes for CATNRQNTEAFF.

J is TRBJ1-1 and V is TRBV15, with no clear D. This CDR3 is built from 14 residues. Trimming shortened V by 1 base and J by 0 bases, and 6 bases separated the two germline ends. Germline CDR1 and CDR2: LNHNV and YYDKDF (reference sequence). The CDR3 sequence: CATSRGEMNTEAFF. The CDR3, as DNA: TGTGCCACCAGCAGAGGTGAGATGAACACTGAAGCTTTCTTT.

The rearrangement joins TRBV19 to TRBJ1-1; D uncertain. The CDR3 has 14 residues. The germline CDR1 and CDR2 sequences are LNHDA and SQIVND (reference sequence). V lost 1 base to trimming and J lost 4 bases, with 10 bases between them. CDR3 sequence reads: CASSIVWPTTEAFF. DNA of the CDR3: TGTGCCAGTAGTATAGTGTGGCCGACCACTGAAGCTTTCTTT.

This clonotype was seen only once. The rearrangement links TRBV27 to TRBJ2-1; TRBD2 matches at 11 bases. Germline CDR1 and CDR2: MNHEY and SMNVEV (reference sequence). The CDR3 is 13 amino acids. After removal of 7 bases from V and 6 bases from J, the junction contained 2 bases not matched to a gene. CDR3 amino acids: CASKLAGVNEQFF. The CDR3 bases are TGTGCCAGCAAACTAGCGGGAGTCAATGAGCAGTTCTTC.

In its sample, this clonotype was seen once. The CDR3 reads CASSWGAGTDTQYF. Written as DNA, the CDR3 is TGTGCCAGCAGTTGGGGCGCGGGCACAGATACGCAGTATTTT. The gene calls are TRBV12-3 or TRBV12-4 and TRBJ2-3; TRBD1 is a possible D gene (5 bases). V was clipped by 4 bases and J by 1 base, with 9 bases between them. The CDR3 loop spans 14 amino acids.

The genes are TRBV5-1 and TRBJ2-5; D not certain. This CDR3 has 15 residues. Trimming shortened V by 3 bases and J by 0 bases, and 12 bases separated the two germline ends. In germline, CDR1 is SGHRS, CDR2 YFSETQ. CDR3 amino acids: CASSYSWEYQETQYF. CDR3 DNA: TGCGCCAGCAGCTATTCATGGGAATACCAAGAGACCCAGTACTTC.

This chain joins TRBV19 and TRBJ1-6, with D perhaps TRBD1 (5 bases). The length of the CDR3 is 14 residues. The V and J ends lost 2 bases and 10 bases respectively, with 12 bases between them. CDR1 and CDR2 from the germline V gene are LNHDA and SQIVND (reference sequence). DNA for the CDR3: TGTGCCAGTAGTATAACGGGGGGTCGGTCACCCCTCCACTTT. Amino acid sequence: CASSITGGRSPLHF.

This clonotype was recorded once. The junction and the germline gene differ at one end; a read error may be behind it. The chain is built from TRBV9 and TRBJ1-1; TRBD1 matches at 7 bases. Germline CDR1 reads SGDLS; CDR2 reads YYNGEE. The CDR3 has 16 amino acids. The CDR3 spells CASSDPETGVGTEAFF. For the CDR3, the DNA is TGTGCCAGTAGCGATCCAGAAACAGGGGTCGGGACTGAAGCTTTCTTT.

V usage is TRBV6-5 and J usage is TRBJ1-5; tentatively, D is TRBD1 (5 bases). The CDR3 extends over 15 amino acids. Deletions cut 0 bases from V and 3 bases from J, with 9 bases between. Germline-derived CDR1 and CDR2 are MNHEY and SVGAGI. DNA of the CDR3: TGTGCCAGCAGTTACTCGGCAGGGTACAATCAGCCCCAGCATTTT. The encoded protein is CASSYSAGYNQPQHF.

This clonotype was counted once. The V call is TRBV5-1, the J call TRBJ2-7; 11 bases match TRBD2. The V segment lost 4 bases and the J segment 3 bases; nucleotides outside the gene matches: 6. The CDR3 runs to 15 residues. CDR1 SGHRS and CDR2 YFSETQ come from the germline V gene. The CDR3: CASSPRLAGIYEQYF. The DNA of the CDR3 is TGCGCCAGCAGCCCCCGACTAGCGGGGATCTACGAGCAGTACTTC.

The chain is built from TRBV10-3 and TRBJ1-1; 8 bases are a match to TRBD1. V lost 4 bases, J lost 11 bases, and 6 bases stayed unmatched. Germline V gives CDR1 ENHRY, CDR2 SYGVKD. This CDR3 comprises 12 residues. CDR3 coding DNA: TGTGCCATCAGTGCCGGACAGGGTTCGGCTTTCTTT. This gives the protein CAISAGQGSAFF.

This chain uses TRBV18 with TRBJ2-6, with D unclear. The ends were cut back, 3 bases at V and 0 bases at J, with 15 bases in the middle. This CDR3 comprises 18 residues. Germline values: CDR1 KGHSH, CDR2 LQKENI. In DNA, the CDR3 is TGTGCCAGCTCACCGTTAACTACGGAGATCTCTGGGGCCAACGTCCTGACTTTC. The encoded protein is CASSPLTTEISGANVLTF.

The count of this clonotype is one. The chain employs TRBV2 and TRBJ1-2; D gene ambiguous. The V and J ends lost 8 bases and 4 bases respectively, with 11 bases between them. Germline-derived CDR1 and CDR2 are SNHLY and FYNNEI. This CDR3 has 12 residues. The CDR3 region is CASASWSYGYTF. CDR3 DNA sequence: TGTGCCAGCGCAAGTTGGAGCTATGGCTACACCTTC.

The chain couples TRBV20-1 to TRBJ1-1; TRBD1 might be the D (5 bases). Looked up from germline, CDR1 is DFQATT and CDR2 is SNEGSKA (reference sequence). CDR3 size: 14 residues. V lost 2 bases and J lost 8, with 18 bases in between. As DNA, the CDR3 is TGCAGTGCTAGACCCCACCCCGGGGGGATCGAAGCTTTCTTT. It encodes CSARPHPGGIEAFF.